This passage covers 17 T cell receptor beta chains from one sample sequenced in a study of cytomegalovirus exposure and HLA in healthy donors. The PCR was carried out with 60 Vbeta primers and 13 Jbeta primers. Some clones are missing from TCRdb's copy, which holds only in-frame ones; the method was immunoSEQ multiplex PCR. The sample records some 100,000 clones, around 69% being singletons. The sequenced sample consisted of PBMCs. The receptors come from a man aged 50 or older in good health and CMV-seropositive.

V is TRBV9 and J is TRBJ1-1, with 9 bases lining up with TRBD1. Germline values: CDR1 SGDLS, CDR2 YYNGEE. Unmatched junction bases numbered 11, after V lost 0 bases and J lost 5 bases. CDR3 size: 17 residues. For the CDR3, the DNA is TGTGCCAGCAGCGTAGCTAGGCGGGACAGGGTAAAAACTGAAGCTTTCTTT. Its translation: CASSVARRDRVKTEAFF.

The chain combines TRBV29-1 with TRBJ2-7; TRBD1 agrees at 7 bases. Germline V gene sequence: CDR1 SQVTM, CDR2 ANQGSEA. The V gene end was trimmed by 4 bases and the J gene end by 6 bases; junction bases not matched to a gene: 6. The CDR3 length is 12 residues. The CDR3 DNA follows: TGCAGCGTTGGACAGGGCGCGGGCGAGCAGTACTTC. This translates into CSVGQGAGEQYF.

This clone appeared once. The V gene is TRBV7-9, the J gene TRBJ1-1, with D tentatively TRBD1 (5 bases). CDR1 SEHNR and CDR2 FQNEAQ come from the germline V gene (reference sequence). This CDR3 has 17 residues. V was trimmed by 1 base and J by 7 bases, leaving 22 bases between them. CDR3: CASSLGFDSSLSGEAFF. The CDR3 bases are TGTGCCAGCAGCTTAGGGTTCGACAGTAGTCTGTCTGGTGAAGCTTTCTTT.

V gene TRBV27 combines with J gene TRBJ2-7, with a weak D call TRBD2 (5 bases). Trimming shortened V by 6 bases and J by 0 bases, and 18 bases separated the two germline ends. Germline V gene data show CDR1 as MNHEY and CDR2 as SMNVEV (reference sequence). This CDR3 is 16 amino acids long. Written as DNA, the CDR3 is TGTGCCAGCAGAGTTTATGGAGGTTCTAGCTCCTACGAGCAGTACTTC. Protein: CASRVYGGSSSYEQYF.

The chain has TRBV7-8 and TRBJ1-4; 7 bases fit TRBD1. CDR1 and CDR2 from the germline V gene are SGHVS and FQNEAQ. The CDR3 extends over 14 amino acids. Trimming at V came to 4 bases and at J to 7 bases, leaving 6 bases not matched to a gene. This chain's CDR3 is CASSSFRDSEKLFF. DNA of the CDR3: TGTGCCAGCAGCTCTTTCCGGGACAGTGAAAAACTGTTTTTT.

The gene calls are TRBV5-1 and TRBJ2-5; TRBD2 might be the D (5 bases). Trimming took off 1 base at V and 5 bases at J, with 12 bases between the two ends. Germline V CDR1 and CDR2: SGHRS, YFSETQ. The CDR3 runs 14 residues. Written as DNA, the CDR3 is TGCGCCAGCAGCTTGATGGGAGACGGGGAGACCCAGTACTTC. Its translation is CASSLMGDGETQYF.

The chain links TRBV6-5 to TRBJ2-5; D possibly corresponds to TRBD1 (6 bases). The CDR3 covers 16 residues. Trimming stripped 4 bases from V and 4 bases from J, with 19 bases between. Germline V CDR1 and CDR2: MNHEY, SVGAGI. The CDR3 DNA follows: TGTGCCAGCAGTTTCCCCAGGGGAACTTATGGAGAGACCCAGTACTTC. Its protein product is CASSFPRGTYGETQYF.

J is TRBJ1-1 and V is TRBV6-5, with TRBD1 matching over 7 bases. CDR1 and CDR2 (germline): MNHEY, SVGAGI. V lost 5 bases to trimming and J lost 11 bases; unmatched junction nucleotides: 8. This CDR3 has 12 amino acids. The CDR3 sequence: CASSPRTGTAFF. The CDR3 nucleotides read TGTGCCAGCAGTCCAAGGACAGGAACGGCTTTCTTT.

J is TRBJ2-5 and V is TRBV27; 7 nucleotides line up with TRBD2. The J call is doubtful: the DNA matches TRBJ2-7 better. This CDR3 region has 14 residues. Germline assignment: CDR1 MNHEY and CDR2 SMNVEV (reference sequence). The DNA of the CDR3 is TGTGCCAGCAGTTCGGGGGGAGGCCCCTACGAGCAGTACTTC. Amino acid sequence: CASSSGGGPYEQYF.

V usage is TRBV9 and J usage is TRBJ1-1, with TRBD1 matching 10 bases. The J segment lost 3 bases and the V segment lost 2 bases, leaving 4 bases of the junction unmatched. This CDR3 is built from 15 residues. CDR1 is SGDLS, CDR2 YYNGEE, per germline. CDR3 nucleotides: TGTGCCAGCAGCGTTTCGACAGGGGGCTACACTGAAGCTTTCTTT. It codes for CASSVSTGGYTEAFF.

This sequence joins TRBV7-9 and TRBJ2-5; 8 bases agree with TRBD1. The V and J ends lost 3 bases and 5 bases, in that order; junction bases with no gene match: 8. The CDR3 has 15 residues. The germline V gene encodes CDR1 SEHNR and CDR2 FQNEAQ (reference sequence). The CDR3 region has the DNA TGTGCCAGCAGCTTCGGACAGGGCGGAGGGGAGACCCAGTACTTC. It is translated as CASSFGQGGGETQYF.

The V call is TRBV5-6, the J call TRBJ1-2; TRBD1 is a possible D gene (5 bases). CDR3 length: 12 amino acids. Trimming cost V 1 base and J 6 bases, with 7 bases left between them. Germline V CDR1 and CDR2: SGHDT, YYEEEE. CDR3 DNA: TGTGCCAGCAGCTTGATAGGGGATGGCTACACCTTC. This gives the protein CASSLIGDGYTF.

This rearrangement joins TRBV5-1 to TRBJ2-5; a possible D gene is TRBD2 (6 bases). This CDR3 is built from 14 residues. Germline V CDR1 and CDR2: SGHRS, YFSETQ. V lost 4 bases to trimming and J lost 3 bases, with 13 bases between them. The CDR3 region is CASSAGTGEETQYF. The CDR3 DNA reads TGCGCCAGCAGCGCGGGGACTGGAGAAGAGACCCAGTACTTC.

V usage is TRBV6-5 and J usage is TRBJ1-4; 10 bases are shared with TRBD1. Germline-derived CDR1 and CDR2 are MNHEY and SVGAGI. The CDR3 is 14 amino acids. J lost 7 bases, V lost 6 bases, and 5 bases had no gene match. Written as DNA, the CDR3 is TGTGCCAGCAGCTCGACAGGGGGCTTTGAAAAACTGTTTTTT. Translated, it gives CASSSTGGFEKLFF.

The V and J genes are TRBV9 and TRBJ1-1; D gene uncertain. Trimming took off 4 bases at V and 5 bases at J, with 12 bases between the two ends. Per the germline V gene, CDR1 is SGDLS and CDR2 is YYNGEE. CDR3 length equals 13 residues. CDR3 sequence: CASSLELRTEAFF. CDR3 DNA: TGTGCCAGCAGCCTCGAACTAAGAACTGAAGCTTTCTTT.

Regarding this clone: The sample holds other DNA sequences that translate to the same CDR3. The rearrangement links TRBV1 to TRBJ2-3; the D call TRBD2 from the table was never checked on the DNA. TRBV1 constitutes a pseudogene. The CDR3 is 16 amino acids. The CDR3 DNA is TGCACCAGCAGCCAAACCGGAGGGGACTCTTGCGATACGCAGTATTTT. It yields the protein CTSSQTGGDSCDTQYF.

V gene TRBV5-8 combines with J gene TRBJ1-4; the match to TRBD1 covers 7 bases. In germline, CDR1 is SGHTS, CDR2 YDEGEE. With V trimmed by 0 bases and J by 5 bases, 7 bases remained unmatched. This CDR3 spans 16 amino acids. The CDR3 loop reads CASSLGSTGPNEKLFF. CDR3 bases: TGTGCCAGCAGCTTGGGATCGACAGGGCCAAATGAAAAACTGTTTTTT.